These 5 T cell receptor beta chains were sequenced from one sample in a study of cytomegalovirus exposure and HLA in healthy donors. The PCR had 60 Vbeta and 13 Jbeta primers. Libraries were prepared by immunoSEQ multiplex PCR; TCRdb keeps only in-frame clonotypes and omits some of them. The data contain approximately 90,000 clones, approximately 7.7% of them seen just once; the ten biggest clones take up approximately 2.4%. Material: PBMCs. These receptor sequences come from a man aged 45-65 years in good health and CMV-seronegative.

This clone occurred a few times. The chain is built from TRBV6-5 and TRBJ1-2; 8 bases are a match to TRBD1. J was trimmed by 4 bases and V by 5 bases; bases with no gene match: 3. Germline CDR1 and CDR2: MNHEY and SVGAGI. The CDR3 sequence is 13 residues long. The CDR3 DNA follows: TGTGCCAGCAGTCGGACAGGGACCTATGGCTACACCTTC. Residues: CASSRTGTYGYTF.

The genes are TRBV9 and TRBJ2-5; D unresolved. CDR3 size: 13 residues. V was clipped by 0 bases and J by 5 bases, with 8 bases between them. CDR1 SGDLS and CDR2 YYNGEE come from the germline V gene. The CDR3 here is CASSVASWETQYF. The CDR3 DNA reads TGTGCCAGCAGCGTAGCTAGTTGGGAGACCCAGTACTTC.

The chain combines TRBV19 with TRBJ2-1; D not certain. Deletions cut 7 bases from V and 0 bases from J, with 13 bases between. Germline CDR1 and CDR2: LNHDA and SQIVND (reference sequence). This CDR3 spans 15 amino acids. The CDR3 DNA sequence: TGTGCCAGTACCCACGACCGGAGCTCCTACAATGAGCAGTTCTTC. Translation gives CASTHDRSSYNEQFF.

The genes are TRBV2 and TRBJ1-4; unclear D gene. The germline V gene encodes CDR1 SNHLY and CDR2 FYNNEI. This CDR3 is 16 amino acids long. V lost 0 bases, J lost 5 bases, and 13 bases lay in between. The CDR3 reads CASSEAFRVLNEKLFF. The CDR3 DNA reads as TGTGCCAGCAGTGAAGCCTTCCGGGTCTTGAATGAAAAACTGTTTTTT.

The chain combines TRBV5-1 with TRBJ2-5; unclear D gene. The DNA end is more similar to TRBJ2-7, so the J call may be wrong. Per germline, CDR1 SGHRS and CDR2 YFSETQ. The CDR3 extends over 14 amino acids. CDR3 region: CASSLSLTSYEQYF. In DNA form, the CDR3 reads TGCGCCAGCAGCTTGTCCCTGACTTCCTACGAGCAGTACTTC.